This TCR beta chain was retrieved from a study of PD-L1 blockade in urothelial cancer. Study-wide background: Patients commenced intravenous atezolizumab, 1,200 mg every 3 weeks, in the mid-2010s.

The germline V and J ends were trimmed by 1 base and 4 bases, with 14 bases remaining between them. CDR1 SGHVS and CDR2 FQNEAQ come from the germline V gene. The CDR3 runs 15 residues. The data were produced by immunoSEQ multiplex PCR, yet TCRdb's version contains in-frame clones alone and is incomplete. The table includes about 80,000 clones, approximately 86% detected once. The time point here: pretreatment peripheral blood. Every patient provided from 1 to 8 samples, collected pretreatment and on-treatment. Sample: PBMCs, taken around atezolizumab (anti-PD-L1) treatment. The gene calls are TRBV7-8 and TRBJ2-7; tentative D call: TRBD1 (6 bases). This receptor was identified in a man in his forties or fifties with urothelial cancer. The DNA of the CDR3 is TGTGCCAGCAGCTTAGTACAGGGAGTAGGATACGAGCAGTACTTC. Translation: CASSLVQGVGYEQYF.